This TCR beta chain emerged from a study of T cell responses to AZD1222 COVID-19 vaccine. Study information: The study pooled second doses at about 4 or about 12 weeks. The study, taken as a whole, reports: Baseline serology detected seropositivity in only 6 or 7 AZD1222 recipients. Regions 160-218 and 743-854 dominated among vaccine-associated CD4 TCRs spanning spike.

Produced via immunoSEQ multiplex PCR; TCRdb's table is partial and in-frame only. The table has around 200,000 clones, roughly 88% seen once. As regards this clone: As yet, its antigen is unknown.

V was clipped by 11 bases and J by 3 bases; unmatched bases: 7. CDR1 is MNHEY, CDR2 SVGAGI, per germline. This CDR3 contains 13 residues. This receptor was taken from an adult in good health. Sequencing used peripheral blood, obtained on day 0 of AZD1222 vaccination. The rearrangement joins TRBV6-5 to TRBJ1-3, with 7 positions matching TRBD1. The CDR3 sequence is CAGRQGGGNTIYF. DNA for the CDR3: TGTGCCGGGCGACAGGGAGGTGGAAACACCATATATTTT.